These 20 T cell receptor beta chains were sequenced from one sample in a study of cytomegalovirus exposure and HLA in healthy donors. This table comes from immunoSEQ multiplex PCR, and its TCRdb copy is limited to in-frame clones, with some not included. The sample holds 200,000 or so clones, 80% to 95% seen once. Sequenced material: PBMCs. The receptors here all came from a woman aged 18-29 years in good health and CMV-seronegative.

This chain joins TRBV30 and TRBJ2-7; D perhaps matches TRBD1 (5 bases). Trimming removed 3 bases from V and 4 bases from J, with 13 bases in between. CDR1 and CDR2 from the germline V gene are GTSNPN and SVGIG (reference sequence). The CDR3 covers 13 residues. In DNA form, the CDR3 reads TGTGCCTGGAGCGGGCAGGGTGGTTACGAGCAGTACTTC. It translates to CAWSGQGGYEQYF.

This chain joins TRBV29-1 and TRBJ2-5, with a weak D call TRBD1 (6 bases). This CDR3 has 14 amino acids. CDR1 SQVTM and CDR2 ANQGSEA come from the germline V gene. The V end lost 4 bases, the J end lost 5 bases, and 17 bases lay between the germline ends. CDR3 sequence: CSVVKGVGVETQYF. In DNA, the CDR3 is TGCAGCGTTGTTAAGGGGGTTGGTGTGGAGACCCAGTACTTC.

CDR3 in amino acids: CASSPSPGWDEQYF. The DNA for the CDR3 is TGTGCCAGCTCACCATCCCCAGGGTGGGACGAGCAGTACTTC. This chain connects TRBV18 to TRBJ2-7, with D maybe TRBD1 (5 bases). The CDR3 consists of 14 residues. The V and J ends lost 2 bases and 5 bases respectively, with 13 bases between them. CDR1 and CDR2 (germline): KGHSH, LQKENI.

The V and J genes are TRBV27 and TRBJ2-1, with D maybe TRBD2 (6 bases). Germline V gene lookup returns CDR1 MNHEY and CDR2 SMNVEV (reference sequence). This CDR3 region has 15 residues. Deletions cut 4 bases from V and 1 base from J, with 11 bases between. The CDR3 DNA is TGTGCCAGCAGTTACCCCGGGACTTCCTACAATGAGCAGTTCTTC. It encodes CASSYPGTSYNEQFF.

The genes are TRBV9 and TRBJ2-7; TRBD2 agrees at 7 bases. Germline V CDR1 and CDR2: SGDLS, YYNGEE. This CDR3 region has 14 residues. V gave up 4 bases and J gave up 4 bases; unmatched junction bases: 8. Here the CDR3 DNA reads TGTGCCAGCAGCCCGGGACTATCCTTGTACGAGCAGTACTTC. Translating gives CASSPGLSLYEQYF.

This sequence joins TRBV27 and TRBJ2-7; TRBD2 matches at 7 bases. The CDR3 runs 15 residues. Germline V gives CDR1 MNHEY, CDR2 SMNVEV (reference sequence). V lost 2 bases and J lost 5; bases outside the gene matches: 9. The CDR3 region has the DNA TGTGCCAGCAGTTTACCACCGGGACTACGGCACGAGCAGTACTTC. It translates to CASSLPPGLRHEQYF.

The chain has TRBV19 and TRBJ1-1; 10 bases agree with TRBD1. From germline, CDR1 is LNHDA and CDR2 SQIVND (reference sequence). CDR3 size: 17 residues. With V trimmed by 1 base and J by 5 bases, 10 bases remained unmatched. This chain's CDR3 is CASSIGRTGGGKTEAFF. CDR3 bases: TGTGCCAGTAGTATAGGGAGGACAGGGGGAGGTAAGACTGAAGCTTTCTTT.

This chain joins TRBV9 and TRBJ1-5, with 7 nucleotides matching TRBD1. With V trimmed by 5 bases and J by 9 bases, 8 bases remained unmatched. This CDR3 is built from 13 residues. Germline V lookup: CDR1 SGDLS, CDR2 YYNGEE. CDR3 nucleotides: TGTGCCAGCAGTGGGACAGCATTAGGGCCCCAGCATTTT. It yields the protein CASSGTALGPQHF.

The chain has TRBV6-1 and TRBJ2-1; 7 positions agree with TRBD1. Per germline, CDR1 MNHNS and CDR2 SASEGT. This CDR3 contains 12 residues. V lost 7 bases to trimming and J lost 10 bases; unmatched junction nucleotides: 7. The CDR3 DNA reads as TGTGCCAGCAACCAGGGGGTACGGGAGCAGTTCTTC. Protein: CASNQGVREQFF.

The rearrangement joins TRBV10-3 to TRBJ1-1; D is undetermined. The CDR3 sequence is 15 residues long. Trimming took off 3 bases at V and 2 bases at J, with 13 bases between the two ends. Germline values: CDR1 ENHRY, CDR2 SYGVKD. The CDR3 DNA sequence: TGTGCCATCAGTGATATTGGGCAGCTTAACACTGAAGCTTTCTTT. This codes for CAISDIGQLNTEAFF.

This rearrangement joins TRBV15 to TRBJ1-2, with 8 bases matching TRBD1. V dropped 2 bases and J dropped 1; count of bases not matched to a gene: 3. Germline V lookup: CDR1 LNHNV, CDR2 YYDKDF (reference sequence). The CDR3 has 15 residues. The CDR3 sequence: CATSRRTGYNYGYTF. CDR3 nucleotides: TGTGCCACCAGCAGAAGGACAGGGTATAACTATGGCTACACCTTC.

V usage is TRBV29-1 and J usage is TRBJ1-1; D might be TRBD1 (6 bases). V was cut by 0 bases and J by 6 bases, with 14 bases left in between. Germline values: CDR1 SQVTM, CDR2 ANQGSEA. CDR3 length: 14 residues. The CDR3 region has the DNA TGCAGCGTTGAAGATATTCACAGGGCCCCTGAAGCTTTCTTT. Protein: CSVEDIHRAPEAFF.

For the CDR3, the DNA is TGTGCCACCAGTAAGAGGGAGGTAAGCTCCTACGAGCAGTACTTC. This gives the protein CATSKREVSSYEQYF. This chain joins TRBV15 and TRBJ2-7, with a tentative D call TRBD2 (6 bases). Trimming pared 6 bases from V and 0 bases from J, leaving 15 bases between. The CDR3 extends over 15 amino acids. CDR1 and CDR2 from the germline V gene are LNHNV and YYDKDF (reference sequence).

The chain carries TRBV4-1 and TRBJ1-1, with D unresolved. The CDR3 contains 13 residues. V was trimmed by 2 bases and J by 0 bases, leaving 4 bases between them. From germline, CDR1 is MGHRA and CDR2 YSYEKL. The CDR3 coding sequence is TGCGCCAGCAGCCAACACATGAACACTGAAGCTTTCTTT. Amino acid sequence: CASSQHMNTEAFF.

The chain has TRBV7-8 and TRBJ2-7, with 7 bases identical to TRBD1. Unmatched junction bases numbered 7, after V lost 5 bases and J lost 3 bases. The CDR3 has 14 residues. CDR1 SGHVS and CDR2 FQNEAQ come from the germline V gene. CDR3 protein: CASSAKRDSYEQYF. The CDR3 bases are TGTGCCAGCAGCGCGAAACGGGACAGCTACGAGCAGTACTTC.

This chain links TRBV28 with TRBJ1-2; TRBD1 matches at 8 bases. The CDR3 totals 14 residues. V gave up 8 bases and J gave up 8 bases; unmatched junction bases: 13. Germline V gene data show CDR1 as MDHEN and CDR2 as SYDVKM. The DNA for the CDR3 is TGTGCCAGCGACACCAGGGGGCAGTTGCGGGGCTACACCTTC. Protein product: CASDTRGQLRGYTF.

The J gene is TRBJ1-1, the V gene TRBV12-2; TRBD1, as called in the table, went unchecked against the DNA. TRBV12-2 is termed a pseudogene. The CDR3 totals 18 residues. CDR3 DNA: TGTGCAAGTCGCTTAGTACCCCAGGGCCCTTGGATATACACTGAAGCTTTCTTT. Its translation: CASRLVPQGPWIYTEAFF.

The sample holds one count of this clone. The chain joins TRBV9 to TRBJ2-5; the D is unclear. The V gene lost 0 bases and the J gene lost 5 bases, with 11 bases spanning the gap. This CDR3 region has 14 residues. The V gene's germline CDR1 is SGDLS and CDR2 YYNGEE. The CDR3 is CASSVDPNGETQYF. The CDR3 DNA follows: TGTGCCAGCAGCGTAGATCCAAACGGGGAGACCCAGTACTTC. Filled out from reference TRBV9 and TRBJ2-5, the complete variable domain reads DSGVTQTPKHLITATGQRVTLRCSPRSGDLSVYWYQQSLDQGLQFLIQYYNGEERAKGNILERFSAQQFPDLHSELNLSSLELGDSALYFCASSVDPNGETQYFGPGTRLLVL.

This clone was recorded once. J is TRBJ1-4 and V is TRBV30; 8 nucleotides match TRBD1. The V segment lost 2 bases and the J segment 0 bases; nucleotides outside the gene matches: 5. Germline CDR1 GTSNPN, CDR2 SVGIG (reference sequence). The CDR3 runs to 16 residues. The CDR3 spells CAWSFGQGATNEKLFF. CDR3 DNA sequence: TGTGCCTGGAGTTTTGGACAGGGAGCAACTAATGAAAAACTGTTTTTT.

The chain recombines TRBV28 with TRBJ1-5; a weak D match, TRBD1 (5 bases). V was shortened by 7 bases and J by 4 bases, with 20 bases between the two germline ends. This CDR3 has 16 amino acids. The V gene's germline CDR1 is MDHEN and CDR2 SYDVKM. The CDR3 loop reads CASKTGGFSPNQPQHF. The DNA for the CDR3 is TGTGCCAGCAAAACGGGGGGTTTTAGTCCGAATCAGCCCCAGCATTTT.